Listed below are T cell receptor beta chains from one sample, sequenced in a study of preoperative IRX-2 immunotherapy in early breast cancer. Sequencing used immunoSEQ multiplex PCR; TCRdb keeps in-frame clones, though not all of them. The table shows 30,000 to 35,000 clones, with around 83% occurring only once. The sample in question was lymph node tissue, obtained from a patient treated with IRX-2 immunotherapy. The receptors were gathered from a human donor with breast cancer. Each CDR3 is given without its conserved first and last residue.

CDR3 length | V gene | CDR3 protein
11 | TRBV10-1 | ASSQRESNEQY
13 | TRBV7-8 | ASSPPRQGRYEQY
13 | TRBV4-1 | ASSQVGDNSYEQY
12 | TRBV25-1 | ASSDGLAPNEQF
12 | TRBV11-3 | ASSLGGAIYGYT
10 | TRBV28 | ASSLVWGEAF
11 | TRBV18 | ASSPSSGNTIY
15 | TRBV15 | ATSRRTGTSGTDTQY
13 | TRBV4-1 | ASSQDGRANEKLF
10 | TRBV27 | ASRKGTGELF
11 | TRBV18 | ASSSGTRETQY
12 | TRBV5-1 | ASSLYDRGGELF
14 | TRBV29-1 | SGQGTRTISTDTQY
13 | TRBV9 | ASSQTGRVTGELF
15 | TRBV25-1 | ASSELGSSAAKNIQY
13 | TRBV28 | ASSSPGTTNYGYT
14 | TRBV15 | ATSREGGNLNEKLF
11 | TRBV19 | ASTGQGGGAQH
12 | TRBV6-9 | ASRPPAITYEQY
13 | TRBV19 | ASSTTGTGERGYT
12 | TRBV19 | ASSRADRGLGYT
10 | TRBV19 | ASSPTGVVAF
11 | TRBV6-8 | ASSRFAGNTIY
11 | TRBV6-8 | ASRGAWNYGYT
11 | TRBV19 | ASSMWPGDGYT
15 | TRBV19 | ATLGQGASWGNQPQH
13 | TRBV19 | ASSIGAGEWETQY
10 | TRBV30 | AWLPNSYEQY
12 | TRBV6-1 | ASSEGDGSYEQY
14 | TRBV18 | ASSPPNRVQGDTIY
12 | TRBV7-6 | ASSQGGGTGELF
12 | TRBV7-5 | ASSLSGSQETQY
13 | TRBV29-1 | SVAGRLAADYEQY
10 | TRBV28 | ASREGAGELF
11 | TRBV18 | ASSGGGNTEAF
13 | TRBV19 | ASSPGGEGFETQY
12 | TRBV14 | ASGRRGHQETQY
12 | TRBV5-1 | ASSLGLDSDTQY
17 | TRBV6-8 | ASSPIGGGGHVSPGELF
13 | TRBV11-1 | ASSLAGPGGETQY
13 | TRBV28 | VSSYVGRVNTEAF
12 | TRBV29-1 | SVQRQGMNTEAF
13 | TRBV10-2 | ASSYRRPNTGELF
12 | TRBV30 | AWSPGTVGRGYT
13 | TRBV6-1 | ASSEVGAGNTEAF
14 | TRBV25-1 | ASTRGLGQGISGYT
12 | TRBV6-8 | AIRDIPSTGELF
11 | TRBV14 | ASSLTWGTEAF
13 | TRBV10-2 | ASSGRWGLTGELF
14 | TRBV6-4 | ASSDSARGANQPQH
13 | TRBV11-3 | ASSLGGSLPDTQY
13 | TRBV30 | AWSVGLAGHNEQF
13 | TRBV2 | ASRKGQGWFYEQY
11 | TRBV4-1 | ASSQEPGEKLF
15 | TRBV29-1 | SVEDLGTDPSGNTIY
12 | TRBV18 | ASSPAAGEDTQY
10 | TRBV29-1 | SVAISPLEQY
11 | TRBV19 | ASSIGGENIQY
12 | TRBV6-8 | AIAPDRGKSPLH
12 | TRBV19 | ASISTSGRNEQF